This is a list of T cell receptor beta chains from one sample in a study of PD-1 blockade in classical Hodgkin lymphoma. The data were produced by immunoSEQ multiplex PCR, yet TCRdb's version contains in-frame clones alone and is incomplete. Altogether some 60,000 clones are present, under 95% being singletons, with the ten largest covering about 8.8%. Source: peripheral blood mononuclear cells (PBMCs), taken at baseline. These receptors were obtained from a human donor with classical Hodgkin lymphoma. The CDR3 runs from the conserved cysteine through the conserved F or W. The D gene is left open where the match is weak. Clone sizes are given selectively: once, few, many, or a class where the clone is expanded.

D gene	V gene	clone size	J gene	CDR3 DNA	CDR3 protein
NA	TRBV11-3	NA	TRBJ2-3	TGTGCCAGCAGCTTAGACAGGGCTGATACGCAGTATTTT	CASSLDRADTQYF
NA	TRBV11-2	NA	TRBJ1-1	TGTGCCAGCGGACTTGGGCGACAGCAGAACACTGAAGCTTTCTTT	CASGLGRQQNTEAFF
NA	TRBV7-9	NA	TRBJ2-1	TGTGCCAGCAGCTCCCCTCGGAATGAGCAGTTCTTC	CASSSPRNEQFF
TRBD2	TRBV7-8	NA	TRBJ2-3	TGTGCCAGCAGCCAGGGTGCGGGAGGGATACCTCTGCCCCAAGATACGCAGTATTTT	CASSQGAGGIPLPQDTQYF
NA	TRBV28	NA	TRBJ1-1	TGTGCCAGCAGTTTATGGTGGGTTGAGGGGGACACTGAAGCTTTCTTT	CASSLWWVEGDTEAFF
NA	TRBV19	NA	TRBJ2-7	TGTGCCAGTAGTATAGGGACCCGGCGGGTCTACGAGCAGTACTTC	CASSIGTRRVYEQYF
NA	TRBV7-2	NA	TRBJ1-1	TGTGCCAGCACTAAGGAGGCCTTCGCTGAAGCTTTCTTT	CASTKEAFAEAFF
NA	TRBV19	NA	TRBJ1-3	TGTGCCAGTAGTATGGACCGGTTCTCTGGAAACACCATATATTTT	CASSMDRFSGNTIYF
NA	TRBV27	NA	TRBJ2-7	TGTGCCAGCAGTCCCCGGTCCCTTCCCTACGAGCAGTACTTC	CASSPRSLPYEQYF
NA	TRBV2	NA	TRBJ1-4	TGTGCCAGCAACGGAAGGGACCCAGCTAATGAAAAACTGTTTTTT	CASNGRDPANEKLFF
NA	TRBV7-3	NA	TRBJ2-6	TGTGCCAGCAGCCTAAGCACACGCTTACAAAGTCGGGCCAACGTCCTGACTTTC	CASSLSTRLQSRANVLTF
TRBD1	TRBV19	once	TRBJ2-7	TGTGCCAGTAGTATATCTTGGACAGGGGGCCTCAACGAGCAGTACTTC	CASSISWTGGLNEQYF
TRBD1	TRBV6-5	NA	TRBJ1-5	TGTGCCAGCAGTTTCGACAGGGGTCAGCCCCAGCATTTT	CASSFDRGQPQHF
NA	TRBV18	NA	TRBJ2-2	TGTGCCAGCTCACCACGGGCTCCTTCCACCGGGGAGCTGTTTTTT	CASSPRAPSTGELFF
NA	TRBV10-3	NA	TRBJ1-2	TGTGCCATCAGTGAGGTCGGAAACTATGGCTACACCTTC	CAISEVGNYGYTF
NA	TRBV7-8	NA	TRBJ2-7	TGTGCCAGCAGCTTAGCGAGGGCTAGCGAGCAGTACTTC	CASSLARASEQYF
NA	TRBV6-6	NA	TRBJ2-5	TGTGCCAGCAGTGGTCGGGGGAGTTTAGAGACCCAGTACTTC	CASSGRGSLETQYF